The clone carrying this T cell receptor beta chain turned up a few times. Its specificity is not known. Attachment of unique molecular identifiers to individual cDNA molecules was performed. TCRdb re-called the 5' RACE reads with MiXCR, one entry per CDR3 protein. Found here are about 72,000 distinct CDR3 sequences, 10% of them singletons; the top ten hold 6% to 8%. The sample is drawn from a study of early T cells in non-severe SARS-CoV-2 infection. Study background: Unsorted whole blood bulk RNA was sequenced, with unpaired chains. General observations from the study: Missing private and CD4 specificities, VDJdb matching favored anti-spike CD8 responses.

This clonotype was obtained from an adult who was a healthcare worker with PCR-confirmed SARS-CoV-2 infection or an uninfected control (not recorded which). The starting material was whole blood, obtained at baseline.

The CDR3 DNA sequence: TGCGCCAGCAGCTGGGAGATGAACACTGAAGCTTTCTTT. Its protein is CASSWEMNTEAFF. The genes are TRBV5-1 and TRBJ1-1; D remains ambiguous. V was trimmed by 3 bases and J by 0 bases, leaving 6 bases between them. CDR3 length: 13 amino acids. Germline CDR1 is SGHRS and CDR2 is YFSETQ.